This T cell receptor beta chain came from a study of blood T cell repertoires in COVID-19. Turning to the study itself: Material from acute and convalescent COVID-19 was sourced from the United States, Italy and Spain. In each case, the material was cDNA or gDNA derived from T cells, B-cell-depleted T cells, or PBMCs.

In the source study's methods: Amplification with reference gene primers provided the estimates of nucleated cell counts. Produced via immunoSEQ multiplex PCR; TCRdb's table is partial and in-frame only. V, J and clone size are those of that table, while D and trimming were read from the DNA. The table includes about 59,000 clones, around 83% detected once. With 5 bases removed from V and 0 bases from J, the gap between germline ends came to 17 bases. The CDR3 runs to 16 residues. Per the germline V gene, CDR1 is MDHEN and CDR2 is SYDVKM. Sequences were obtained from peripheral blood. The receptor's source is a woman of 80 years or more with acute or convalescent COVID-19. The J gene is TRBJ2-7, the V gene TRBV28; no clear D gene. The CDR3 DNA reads TGTGCCAGCAGTCCCCAGTACCCGGAGCGCTCCTACGAGCAGTACTTC. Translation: CASSPQYPERSYEQYF.